Described below is a single TCR beta chain sequence and its context. These data originate in a study of blood T cell repertoires in COVID-19. Germline CDR1 MDHEN, CDR2 SYDVKM. The length of the CDR3 is 11 residues. Trimming cost V 7 bases and J 3 bases, with 7 bases left between them. Per the original data handling: The authors estimated nucleated cell counts from reference gene primer amplification. Assay: immunoSEQ multiplex PCR; the TCRdb copy retains only in-frame clones and omits some. Clone size and the V and J calls come from that table; the DNA yielded D and trimming. The data contain about 150,000 clones, roughly 80% of them singletons.

What was sequenced was peripheral blood. This chain links TRBV28 with TRBJ2-7; D call uncertain. The receptor's source is a man between 50 and 59 years old with active or convalescent COVID-19. The CDR3: CASKENYEQYF. Written as DNA, the CDR3 is TGTGCCAGCAAGGAGAACTACGAGCAGTACTTC.